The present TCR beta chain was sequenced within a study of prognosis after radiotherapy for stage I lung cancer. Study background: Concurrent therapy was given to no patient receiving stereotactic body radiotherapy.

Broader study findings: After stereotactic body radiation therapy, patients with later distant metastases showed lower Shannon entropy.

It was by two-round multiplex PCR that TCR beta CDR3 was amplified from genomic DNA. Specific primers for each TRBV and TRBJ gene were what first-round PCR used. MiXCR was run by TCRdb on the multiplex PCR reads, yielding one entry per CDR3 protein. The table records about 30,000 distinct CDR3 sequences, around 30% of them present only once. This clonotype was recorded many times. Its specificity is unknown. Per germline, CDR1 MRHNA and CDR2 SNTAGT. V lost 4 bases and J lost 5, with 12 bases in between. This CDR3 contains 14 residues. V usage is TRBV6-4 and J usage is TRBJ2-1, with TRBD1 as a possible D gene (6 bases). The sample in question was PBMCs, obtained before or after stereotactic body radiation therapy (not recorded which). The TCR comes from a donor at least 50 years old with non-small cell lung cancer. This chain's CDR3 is CASSAFTGNNEQFF. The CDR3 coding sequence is TGTGCCAGCAGTGCCTTTACAGGGAACAATGAGCAGTTCTTC.